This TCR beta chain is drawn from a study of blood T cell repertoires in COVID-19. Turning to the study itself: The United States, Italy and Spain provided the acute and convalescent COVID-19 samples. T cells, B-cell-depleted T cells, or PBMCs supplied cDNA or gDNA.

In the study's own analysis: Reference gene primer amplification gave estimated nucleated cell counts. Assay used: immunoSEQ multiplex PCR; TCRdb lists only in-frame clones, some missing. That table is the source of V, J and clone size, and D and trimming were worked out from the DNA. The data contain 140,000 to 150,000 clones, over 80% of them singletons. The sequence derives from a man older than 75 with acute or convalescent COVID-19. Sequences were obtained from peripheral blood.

This CDR3 is CASSLEVGEQYF. DNA of the CDR3: TGTGCCAGCAGCTTGGAAGTCGGCGAGCAGTACTTC. The chain has TRBV5-5 and TRBJ2-7; D ambiguous. Germline V gene sequence: CDR1 SGHKS, CDR2 YYEKEE (reference sequence). V was trimmed by 0 bases and J by 6 bases, leaving 7 bases between them. The CDR3 sequence is 12 residues long.